This TCR beta chain emerged from a study of CD8+ T cells in alopecia areata. Study at large: Treatment comprised oral tofacitinib, 5 to 10 mg twice daily, in treated patients. Tofacitinib ran for 6 to 18 months before 6 months off drug. Whole-study findings and limits: Lesional scalp displayed greater clonality than normal scalp, most notably in alopecia totalis/universalis.

Peripheral blood and lesional scalp punch biopsies came from alopecia areata patients. As regards this clone: The antigen is undetermined.

RNA was isolated and reverse transcribed to cDNA, the sequencing template. TCRdb's copy holds only in-frame clones and misses some; the assay was immunoSEQ multiplex PCR. This sample has roughly 250,000 clones; 65% to 70% occur once, and the top ten carry around 1.2%. The specimen was CD4+ T cells sorted from blood, collected at week 0. The receptor's source is a human donor with alopecia areata.

The CDR3 nucleotides are TGTGCCAGCAGTGAAGCCGTCGGGCGGGTCGGGGGTACGCAGTATTTT. It yields the protein CASSEAVGRVGGTQYF. This chain connects TRBV2 to TRBJ2-3, with D tentatively TRBD2 (6 bases). V lost 0 bases and J lost 8, with 18 bases in between. The germline V gene has CDR1 SNHLY and CDR2 FYNNEI. This CDR3 contains 16 residues.